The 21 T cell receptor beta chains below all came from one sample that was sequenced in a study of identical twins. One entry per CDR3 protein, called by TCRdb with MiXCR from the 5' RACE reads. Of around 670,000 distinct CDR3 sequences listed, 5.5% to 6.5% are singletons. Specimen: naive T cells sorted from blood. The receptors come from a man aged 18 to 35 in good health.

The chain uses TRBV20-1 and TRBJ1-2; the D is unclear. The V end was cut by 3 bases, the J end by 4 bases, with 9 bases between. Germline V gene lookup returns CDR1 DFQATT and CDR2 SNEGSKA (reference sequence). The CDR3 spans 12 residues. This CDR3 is CSASPGSYGYTF. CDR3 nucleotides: TGCAGTGCTAGTCCCGGTTCCTATGGCTACACCTTC.

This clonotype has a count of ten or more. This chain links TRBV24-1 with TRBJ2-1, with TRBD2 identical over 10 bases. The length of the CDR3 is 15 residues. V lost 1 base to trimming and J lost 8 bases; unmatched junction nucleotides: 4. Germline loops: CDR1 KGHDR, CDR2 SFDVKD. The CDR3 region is CATSDLAGGPDEQFF. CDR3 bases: TGTGCCACCAGTGATTTAGCGGGAGGGCCGGATGAGCAGTTCTTC.

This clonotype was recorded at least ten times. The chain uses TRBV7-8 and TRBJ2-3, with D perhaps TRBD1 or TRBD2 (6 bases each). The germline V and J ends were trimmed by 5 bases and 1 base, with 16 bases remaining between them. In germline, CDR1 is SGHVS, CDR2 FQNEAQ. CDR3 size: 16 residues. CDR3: CASSPQGLGGTDTQYF. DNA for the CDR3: TGTGCCAGCAGCCCACAGGGACTGGGAGGCACAGATACGCAGTATTTT.

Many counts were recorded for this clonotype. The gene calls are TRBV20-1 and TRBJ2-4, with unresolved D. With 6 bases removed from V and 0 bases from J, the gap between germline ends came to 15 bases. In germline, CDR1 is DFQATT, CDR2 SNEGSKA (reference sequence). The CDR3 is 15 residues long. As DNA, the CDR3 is TGCAGTGCCCTAGGGCTACAACTAGCCAAAAACATTCAGTACTTC. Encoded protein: CSALGLQLAKNIQYF.

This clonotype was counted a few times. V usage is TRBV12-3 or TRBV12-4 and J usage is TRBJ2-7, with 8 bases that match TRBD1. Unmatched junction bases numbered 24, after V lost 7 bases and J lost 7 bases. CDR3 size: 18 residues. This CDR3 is CASTQPGGQGAPSGEQYV. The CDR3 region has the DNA TGTGCCAGCACTCAACCAGGGGGGCAGGGGGCTCCTTCTGGGGAGCAGTACGTC.

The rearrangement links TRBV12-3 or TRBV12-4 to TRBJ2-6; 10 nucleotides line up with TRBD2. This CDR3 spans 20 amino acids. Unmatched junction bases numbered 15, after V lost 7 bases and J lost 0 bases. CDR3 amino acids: CASTLGGGASGSSGANVLTF. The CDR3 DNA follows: TGTGCCAGCACCTTAGGTGGGGGGGCTAGCGGGAGCTCTGGGGCCAACGTCCTGACTTTC.

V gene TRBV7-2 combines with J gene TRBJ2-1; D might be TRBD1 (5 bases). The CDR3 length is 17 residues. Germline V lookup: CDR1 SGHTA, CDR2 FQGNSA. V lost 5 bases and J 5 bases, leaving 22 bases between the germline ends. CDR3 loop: CASSPLVGDSFNNEQFF. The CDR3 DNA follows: TGTGCCAGCAGCCCTCTGGTAGGGGATTCATTTAACAATGAGCAGTTCTTC.

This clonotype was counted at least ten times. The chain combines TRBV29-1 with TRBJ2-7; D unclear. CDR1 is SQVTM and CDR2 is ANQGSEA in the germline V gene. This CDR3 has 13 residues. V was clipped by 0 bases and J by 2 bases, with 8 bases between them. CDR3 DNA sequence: TGCAGCGTTGAAGAAGGCAGAACCTACGAGCAGTACTTC. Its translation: CSVEEGRTYEQYF.

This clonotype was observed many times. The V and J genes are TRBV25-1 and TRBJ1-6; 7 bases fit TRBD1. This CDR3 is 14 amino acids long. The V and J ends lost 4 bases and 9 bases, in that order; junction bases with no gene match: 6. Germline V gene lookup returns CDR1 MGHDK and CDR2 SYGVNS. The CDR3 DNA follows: TGTGCCAGCAGTGTCCGACAGGGCGGTTCACCCCTCCACTTT. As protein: CASSVRQGGSPLHF.

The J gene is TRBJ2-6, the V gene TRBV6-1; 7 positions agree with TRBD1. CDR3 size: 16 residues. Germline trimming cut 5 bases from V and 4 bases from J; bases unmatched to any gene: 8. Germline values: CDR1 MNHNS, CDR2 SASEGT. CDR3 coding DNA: TGTGCCAGCAGTCCAAGGGGGCAGGCGGGGGCCAACGTCCTGACTTTC. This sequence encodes CASSPRGQAGANVLTF.

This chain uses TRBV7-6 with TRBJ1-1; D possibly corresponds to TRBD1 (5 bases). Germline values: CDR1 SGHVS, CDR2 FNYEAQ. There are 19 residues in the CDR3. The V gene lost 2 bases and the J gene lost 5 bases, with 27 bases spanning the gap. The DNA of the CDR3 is TGTGCCAGCAGCTTACGTGTTTGGGCAGGGAAGGAGGGCCCGACTGAAGCTTTCTTT. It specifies CASSLRVWAGKEGPTEAFF.

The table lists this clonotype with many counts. DNA of the CDR3: TGTGCCAGCAGCGGACAGGTGGAAGAGACCCAGTACTTC. Translating gives CASSGQVEETQYF. The V gene is TRBV28, the J gene TRBJ2-5; 7 bases match TRBD1. This CDR3 is built from 13 residues. Trimming removed 6 bases from V and 3 bases from J; junction bases left unmatched: 4. Germline CDR1 and CDR2: MDHEN and SYDVKM.

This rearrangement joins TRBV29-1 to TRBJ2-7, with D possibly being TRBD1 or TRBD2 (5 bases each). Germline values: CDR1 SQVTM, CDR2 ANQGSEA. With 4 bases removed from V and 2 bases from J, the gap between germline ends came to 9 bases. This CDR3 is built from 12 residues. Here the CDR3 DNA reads TGCAGCGTTGGGGGGACCCCCTACGAGCAGTACTTC. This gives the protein CSVGGTPYEQYF.

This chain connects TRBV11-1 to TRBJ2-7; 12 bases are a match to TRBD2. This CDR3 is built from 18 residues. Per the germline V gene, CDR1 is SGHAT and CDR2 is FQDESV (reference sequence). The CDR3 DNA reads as TGTGCCAGCAGCGCCAGACTAGCGGGAGAAGCTCCTAGCTACGAGCAGTTCGTC. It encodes CASSARLAGEAPSYEQFV.

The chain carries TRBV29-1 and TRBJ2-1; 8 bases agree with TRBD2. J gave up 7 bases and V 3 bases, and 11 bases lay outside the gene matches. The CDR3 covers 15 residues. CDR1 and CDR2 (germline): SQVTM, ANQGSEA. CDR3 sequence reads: CSVESLAGRLNEQFF. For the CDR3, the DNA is TGCAGCGTTGAGAGTCTAGCGGGCCGGCTAAATGAGCAGTTCTTC.

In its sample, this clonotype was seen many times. The CDR3 DNA reads TGTGCCAGCAGCCCGCGTCTAGCGGGAGGGGGCGGGGAGCTGTTTTTT. Translating it yields CASSPRLAGGGGELFF. The chain uses TRBV7-2 and TRBJ2-2; 12 nucleotides line up with TRBD2. Trimming took 5 bases from V and 7 from J; bases not matched to a gene: 8. The CDR3 loop spans 16 amino acids. The germline CDR1 and CDR2 sequences are SGHTA and FQGNSA.

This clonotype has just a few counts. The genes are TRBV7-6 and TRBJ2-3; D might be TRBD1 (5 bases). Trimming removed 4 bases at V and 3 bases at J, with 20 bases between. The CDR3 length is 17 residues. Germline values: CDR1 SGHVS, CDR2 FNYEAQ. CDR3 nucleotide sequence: TGTGCCAGCAGCTCCCCCTGGGGCGGCAGTGGGACAGATACGCAGTATTTT. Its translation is CASSSPWGGSGTDTQYF.

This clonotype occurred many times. DNA of the CDR3: TGCAGTGTTGGAGAGACCGGGACAGGGGTTGGGGAGCAGTACTTC. As protein: CSVGETGTGVGEQYF. The chain employs TRBV20-1 and TRBJ2-7, with TRBD1 matching 10 bases. V was pared by 7 bases and J by 7 bases, with 16 bases of the junction left unmatched. Germline assignment: CDR1 DFQATT and CDR2 SNEGSKA (reference sequence). CDR3 length equals 15 residues.

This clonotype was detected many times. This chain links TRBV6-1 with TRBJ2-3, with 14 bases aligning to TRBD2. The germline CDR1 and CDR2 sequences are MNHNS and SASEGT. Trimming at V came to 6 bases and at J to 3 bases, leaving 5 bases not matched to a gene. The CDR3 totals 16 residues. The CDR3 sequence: CASSGTSGSRTDTQYF. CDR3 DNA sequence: TGTGCCAGCAGCGGGACTAGCGGGAGTAGGACAGATACGCAGTATTTT.

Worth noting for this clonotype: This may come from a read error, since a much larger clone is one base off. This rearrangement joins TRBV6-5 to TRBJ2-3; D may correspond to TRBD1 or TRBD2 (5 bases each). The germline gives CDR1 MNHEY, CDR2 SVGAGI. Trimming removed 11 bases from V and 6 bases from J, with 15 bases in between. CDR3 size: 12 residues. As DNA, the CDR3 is TGTGCCGGCACCGACTGGGGGGATACGCAGTATTTT. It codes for CAGTDWGDTQYF.

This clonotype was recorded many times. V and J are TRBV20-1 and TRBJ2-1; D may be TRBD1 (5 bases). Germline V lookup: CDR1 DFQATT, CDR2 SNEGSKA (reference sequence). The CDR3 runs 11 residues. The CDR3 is CGYRSYNEQFF. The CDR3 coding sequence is TGCGGTTACAGGTCCTACAATGAGCAGTTCTTC.